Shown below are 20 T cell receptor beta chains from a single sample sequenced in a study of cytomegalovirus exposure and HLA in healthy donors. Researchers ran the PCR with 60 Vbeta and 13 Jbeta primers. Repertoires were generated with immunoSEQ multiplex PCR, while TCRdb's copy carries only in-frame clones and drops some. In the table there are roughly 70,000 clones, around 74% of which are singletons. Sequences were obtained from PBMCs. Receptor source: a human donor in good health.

The CDR3 DNA is TGTGCCTGGAGTGGACCTTTCACAGCAAAATCTGAAGCTTTCTTT. Translated: CAWSGPFTAKSEAFF. The chain recombines TRBV30 with TRBJ1-1; D is ambiguous. V was trimmed by 1 base and J by 6 bases, leaving 18 bases between them. Germline V gives CDR1 GTSNPN, CDR2 SVGIG (reference sequence). This CDR3 is built from 15 residues. Looking up the rest from reference TRBV30 and TRBJ1-1 gives the full variable domain: SQTIHQWPATLVQPVGSPLSLECTVEGTSNPNLYWYRQAAGRGLQLLFYSVGIGQISSEVPQNLSASRPQDRQFILSSKKLLLSDSGFYLCAWSGPFTAKSEAFFGQGTRLTVV.

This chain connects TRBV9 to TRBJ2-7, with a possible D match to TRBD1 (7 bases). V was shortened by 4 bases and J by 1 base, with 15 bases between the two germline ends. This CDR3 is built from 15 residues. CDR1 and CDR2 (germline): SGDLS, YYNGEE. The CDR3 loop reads CASSPRGVPSYEQYF. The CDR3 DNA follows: TGTGCCAGCAGCCCCAGGGGGGTACCTTCCTACGAGCAGTACTTC.

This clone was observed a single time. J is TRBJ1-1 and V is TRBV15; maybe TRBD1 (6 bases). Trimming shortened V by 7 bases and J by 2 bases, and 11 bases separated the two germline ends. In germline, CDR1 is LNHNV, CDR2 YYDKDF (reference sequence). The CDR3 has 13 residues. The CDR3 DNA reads TGTGCCACCACCCAGGGGCCCAACACTGAAGCTTTCTTT. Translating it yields CATTQGPNTEAFF. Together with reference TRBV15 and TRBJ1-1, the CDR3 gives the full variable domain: DAMVIQNPRYQVTQFGKPVTLSCSQTLNHNVMYWYQQKSSQAPKLLFHYYDKDFNNEADTPDNFQSRRPNTSFCFLDIRSPGLGDTAMYLCATTQGPNTEAFFGQGTRLTVV.

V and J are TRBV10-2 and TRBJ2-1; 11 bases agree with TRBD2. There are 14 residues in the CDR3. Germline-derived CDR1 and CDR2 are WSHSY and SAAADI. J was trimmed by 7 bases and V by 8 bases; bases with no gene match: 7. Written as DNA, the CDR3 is TGCGCCAGCTGTTTAGCGGGAGGGCCAAATGAGCAGTTCTTC. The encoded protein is CASCLAGGPNEQFF.

The CDR3 protein is CASSLSLAWGETQYF. CDR3 DNA: TGTGCCAGCAGCTTATCACTAGCTTGGGGAGAGACCCAGTACTTC. The chain has TRBV7-9 and TRBJ2-5, with D perhaps matching TRBD2 (6 bases). The V and J ends lost 2 bases and 4 bases respectively, with 14 bases between them. Germline lookup yields CDR1 SEHNR and CDR2 FQNEAQ (reference sequence). This CDR3 is 15 amino acids long. The full variable domain, its missing parts supplied by reference TRBV7-9 and TRBJ2-5, is DTGVSQNPRHKITKRGQNVTFRCDPISEHNRLYWYRQTLGQGPEFLTYFQNEAQLEKSRLLSDRFSAERPKGSFSTLEIQRTEQGDSAMYLCASSLSLAWGETQYFGPGTRLLVL.

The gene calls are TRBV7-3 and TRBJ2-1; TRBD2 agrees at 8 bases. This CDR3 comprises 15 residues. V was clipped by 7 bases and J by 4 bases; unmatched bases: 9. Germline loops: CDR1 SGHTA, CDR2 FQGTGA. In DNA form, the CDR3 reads TGTGCCAGCACCCCGACGCTAGCGGGTTACAATGAGCAGTTCTTC. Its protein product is CASTPTLAGYNEQFF.

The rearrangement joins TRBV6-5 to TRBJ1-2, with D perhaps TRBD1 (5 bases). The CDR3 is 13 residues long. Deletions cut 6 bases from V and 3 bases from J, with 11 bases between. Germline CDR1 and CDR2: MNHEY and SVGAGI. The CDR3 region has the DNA TGTGCCAGCAGCCACGGGGGGGACTATGGCTACACCTTC. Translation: CASSHGGDYGYTF.

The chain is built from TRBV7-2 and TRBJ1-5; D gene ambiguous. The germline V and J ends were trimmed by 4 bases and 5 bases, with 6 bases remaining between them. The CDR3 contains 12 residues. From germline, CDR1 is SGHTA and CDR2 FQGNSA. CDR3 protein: CASSSYDQPQHF. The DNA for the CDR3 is TGTGCCAGCAGCTCCTACGATCAGCCCCAGCATTTT.

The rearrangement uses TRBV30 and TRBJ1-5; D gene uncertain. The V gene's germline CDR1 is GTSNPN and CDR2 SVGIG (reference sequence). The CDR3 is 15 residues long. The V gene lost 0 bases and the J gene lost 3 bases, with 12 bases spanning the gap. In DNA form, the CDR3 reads TGTGCCTGGAGTGTGGCAGGAGGGAACAATCAGCCCCAGCATTTT. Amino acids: CAWSVAGGNNQPQHF.

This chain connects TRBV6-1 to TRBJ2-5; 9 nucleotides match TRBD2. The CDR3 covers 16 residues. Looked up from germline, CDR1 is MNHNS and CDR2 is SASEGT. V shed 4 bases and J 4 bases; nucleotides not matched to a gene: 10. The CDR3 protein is CASSAAPAGGGETQYF. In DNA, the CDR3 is TGTGCCAGCAGTGCCGCTCCAGCGGGAGGCGGAGAGACCCAGTACTTC.

The DNA of the CDR3 is TGTGCCAGCAGCTTACTGGGAGGCCCGGGTAACTATGGCTACACCTTC. Translating it yields CASSLLGGPGNYGYTF. The gene calls are TRBV7-9 and TRBJ1-2; the D is unclear. The CDR3 spans 16 residues. Germline CDR1 and CDR2: SEHNR and FQNEAQ (reference sequence). Trimming removed 2 bases at V and 1 base at J, with 14 bases between.

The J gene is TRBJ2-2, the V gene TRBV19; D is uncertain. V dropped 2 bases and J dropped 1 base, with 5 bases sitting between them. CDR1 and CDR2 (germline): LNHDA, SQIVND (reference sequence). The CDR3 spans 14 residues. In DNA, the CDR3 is TGTGCCAGTAGTATAACAGAGAACACCGGGGAGCTGTTTTTT. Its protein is CASSITENTGELFF.

The CDR3 region has the DNA TGTGCCAGCAGCCACGGGATTAATGAAAAACTGTTTTTT. Its translation: CASSHGINEKLFF. V and J are TRBV27 and TRBJ1-4; D unclear. This CDR3 has 13 residues. The V gene's germline CDR1 is MNHEY and CDR2 SMNVEV (reference sequence). V was shortened by 6 bases and J by 4 bases, with 9 bases between the two germline ends.

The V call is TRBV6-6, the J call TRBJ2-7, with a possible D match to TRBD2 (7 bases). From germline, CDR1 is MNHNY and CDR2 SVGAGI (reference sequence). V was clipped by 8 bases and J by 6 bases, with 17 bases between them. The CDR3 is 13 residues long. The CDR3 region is CASQEFGGREQYF. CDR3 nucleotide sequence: TGTGCCAGCCAGGAGTTCGGGGGGCGCGAGCAGTACTTC.

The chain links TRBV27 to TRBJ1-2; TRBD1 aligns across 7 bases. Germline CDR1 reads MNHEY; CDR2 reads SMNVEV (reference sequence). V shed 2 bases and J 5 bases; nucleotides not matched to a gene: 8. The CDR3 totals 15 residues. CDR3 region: CASSLTGTANYGYTF. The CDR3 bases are TGTGCCAGCAGTTTAACCGGGACAGCCAATTATGGCTACACCTTC.

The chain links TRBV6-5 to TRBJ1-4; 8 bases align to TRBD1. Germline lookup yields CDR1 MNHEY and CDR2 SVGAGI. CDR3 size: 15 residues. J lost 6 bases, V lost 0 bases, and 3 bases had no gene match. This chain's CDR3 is CASSYSTGEDEKLFF. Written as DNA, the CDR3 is TGTGCCAGCAGTTACTCGACAGGGGAGGATGAAAAACTGTTTTTT.

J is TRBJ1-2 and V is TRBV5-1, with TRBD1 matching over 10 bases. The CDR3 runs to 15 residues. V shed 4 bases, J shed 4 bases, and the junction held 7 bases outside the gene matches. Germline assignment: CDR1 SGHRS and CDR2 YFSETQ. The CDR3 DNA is TGCGCCAGCAGCCCAGGGACAGGGGATGGCTATGGCTACACCTTC. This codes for CASSPGTGDGYGYTF. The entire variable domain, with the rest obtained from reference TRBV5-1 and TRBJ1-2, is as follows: KAGVTQTPRYLIKTRGQQVTLSCSPISGHRSVSWYQQTPGQGLQFLFEYFSETQRNKGNFPGRFSGRQFSNSRSEMNVSTLELGDSALYLCASSPGTGDGYGYTFGSGTRLTVV.

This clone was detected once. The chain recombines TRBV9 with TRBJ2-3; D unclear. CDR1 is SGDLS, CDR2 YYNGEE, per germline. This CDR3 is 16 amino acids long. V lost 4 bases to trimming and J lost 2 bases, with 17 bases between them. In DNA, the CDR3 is TGTGCCAGCAGCACCCCTTCGTTGGGCCCCACAGATACGCAGTATTTT. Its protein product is CASSTPSLGPTDTQYF.

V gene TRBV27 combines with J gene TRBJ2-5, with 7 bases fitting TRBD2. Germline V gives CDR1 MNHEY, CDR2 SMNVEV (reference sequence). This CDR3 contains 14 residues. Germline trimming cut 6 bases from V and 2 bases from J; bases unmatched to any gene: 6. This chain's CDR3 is CASSPSSGQETQYF. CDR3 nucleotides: TGTGCCAGCAGCCCTTCTAGCGGACAAGAGACCCAGTACTTC.

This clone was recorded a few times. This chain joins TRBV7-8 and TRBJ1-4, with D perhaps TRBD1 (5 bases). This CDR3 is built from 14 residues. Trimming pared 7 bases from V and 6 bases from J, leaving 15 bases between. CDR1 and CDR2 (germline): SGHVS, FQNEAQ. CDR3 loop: CASTSRAGDEKLFF. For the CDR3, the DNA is TGTGCCAGCACCTCCAGGGCGGGGGATGAAAAACTGTTTTTT.